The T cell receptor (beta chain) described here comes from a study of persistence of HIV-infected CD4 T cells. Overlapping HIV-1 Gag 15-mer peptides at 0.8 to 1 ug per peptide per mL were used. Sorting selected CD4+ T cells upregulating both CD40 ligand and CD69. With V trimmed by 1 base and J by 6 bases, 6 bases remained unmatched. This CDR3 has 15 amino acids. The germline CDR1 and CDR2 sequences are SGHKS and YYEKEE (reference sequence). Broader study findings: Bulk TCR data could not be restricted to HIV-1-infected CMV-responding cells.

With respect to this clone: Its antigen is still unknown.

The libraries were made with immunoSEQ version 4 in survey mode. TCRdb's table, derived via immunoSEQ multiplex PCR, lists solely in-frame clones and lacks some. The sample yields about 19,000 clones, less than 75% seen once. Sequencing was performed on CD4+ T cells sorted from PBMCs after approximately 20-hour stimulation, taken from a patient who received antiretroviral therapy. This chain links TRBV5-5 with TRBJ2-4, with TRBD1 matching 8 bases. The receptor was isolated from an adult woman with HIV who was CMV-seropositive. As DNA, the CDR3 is TGTGCCAGCAGCTTGACGACAGGGGCGCCAAACATTCAGTACTTC. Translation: CASSLTTGAPNIQYF.